This TCR beta chain was found in a study of a mutant IDH1 vaccine in newly diagnosed glioma. Whole-study context: The initiation of vaccination occurred 4-6 weeks after radiotherapy alone, or with temozolomide cycles. Sex distribution of treated patients was about 60% male and roughly 40% female; mean age was 40.4 years. The therapy given earlier, which was standard therapy, consisted of radiotherapy, temozolomide, or both, and most of the patients received both.

Broader study findings: Researchers report vaccine-induced immune responses in roughly 93% of patients.

Clones were sequenced by immunoSEQ multiplex PCR, and TCRdb holds only the in-frame ones, with some missing. The profile covers about 36,000 clones, with about four fifths appearing a single time and around 15% taken by the ten largest. Time point in this sample: week 11, during vaccination. Doses of 300 ug of mutant IDH1 20-mer peptide were given with topical imiquimod. Worth noting for this clone: What it binds is unknown.

Sequencing was performed on peripheral blood mononuclear cells (PBMCs), taken from a glioma patient whose treatment included an IDH1 peptide vaccine. This receptor was taken from a woman aged 25 to 39 with glioma. Some clones in this sample may be carry-over from other donors' samples.

The chain's CDR3 is CSVEASSYEQYF. The CDR3 coding sequence is TGCAGCGTTGAGGCTAGTAGCTACGAGCAGTACTTC. The chain recombines TRBV29-1 with TRBJ2-7; unclear D gene. The CDR3 sequence is 12 residues long. Looked up from germline, CDR1 is SQVTM and CDR2 is ANQGSEA. V was clipped by 3 bases and J by 3 bases, with 9 bases between them.